The following is a T cell receptor (beta chain) sequence with its context. The antigen is not known. These data belong to a study of a mutant IDH1 vaccine in newly diagnosed glioma. Whole-study context: Prior therapy was radiotherapy, temozolomide, or both; most received both. Visit V13 took place at week 47, and visit V12 happened at week 35.

Sample time point: week 35, safety follow-up. A 20-mer mutant IDH1 peptide at 300 ug was injected subcutaneously with topical imiquimod. The CDR3 totals 13 residues. Trimming left V 8 bases short and J 11 bases short, with 19 bases between. Germline CDR1 LNHDA, CDR2 SQIVND (reference sequence). The repertoire was sequenced with immunoSEQ multiplex PCR; TCRdb's copy has only in-frame clones and lacks some. The table lists roughly 40,000 clones, roughly 80% of them singletons. The chain joins TRBV19 to TRBJ1-5; tentatively, D is TRBD1 (6 bases). This specimen consisted of PBMCs, obtained from a glioma patient whose treatment included an IDH1 peptide vaccine. The clonotype was recovered from a woman between 45 and 65 years old with glioma. The CDR3, as DNA: TGTGCCAGTGTTGGCAGGGGAGATAGGGCCCAGCATTTT. This encodes CASVGRGDRAQHF.